What follows are 24 T cell receptor beta chains derived from one specimen sequenced in a study of cytomegalovirus exposure and HLA in healthy donors. A multiplex PCR was run with 60 Vbeta primers and 13 Jbeta primers. Profiled with immunoSEQ multiplex PCR; TCRdb holds only in-frame clones, not every one. The sample table includes fewer than 200,000 clones. Sequencing used PBMCs. Receptor source: a woman aged 60-75 years in good health and CMV-seronegative.

The genes are TRBV6-1 and TRBJ1-1, with 7 bases aligning to TRBD1. After removal of 7 bases from V and 5 bases from J, the junction contained 7 bases not matched to a gene. The CDR3 is 13 amino acids. Germline CDR1 MNHNS, CDR2 SASEGT. The CDR3 sequence is CASKDRVGTEAFF. The CDR3 DNA reads as TGTGCCAGCAAAGACAGGGTGGGGACTGAAGCTTTCTTT.

The chain is built from TRBV5-1 and TRBJ2-1; 7 nucleotides line up with TRBD1. This CDR3 is built from 14 residues. Germline V gene lookup returns CDR1 SGHRS and CDR2 YFSETQ. The J segment lost 4 bases and the V segment lost 3 bases, leaving 4 bases of the junction unmatched. CDR3 nucleotide sequence: TGCGCCAGCAGCTCTCGACAGGGATACAATGAGCAGTTCTTC. It codes for CASSSRQGYNEQFF.

CDR3 bases: TGTGCCAGCAGTTTAAGGGCAGGGGGTCAGCCCCAGCATTTT. Translating gives CASSLRAGGQPQHF. This rearrangement joins TRBV27 to TRBJ1-5, with TRBD1 identical over 7 bases. Germline assignment: CDR1 MNHEY and CDR2 SMNVEV (reference sequence). The V gene end was trimmed by 2 bases and the J gene end by 6 bases; junction bases not matched to a gene: 4. This CDR3 comprises 14 residues.

V gene TRBV10-2 combines with J gene TRBJ2-1; 11 positions match TRBD2. The CDR3 has 13 residues. CDR1 is WSHSY, CDR2 SAAADI, per germline. Germline trimming cut 7 bases from V and 7 bases from J; bases unmatched to any gene: 3. In DNA, the CDR3 is TGCGCCAGCACTAGCGGGAGGCGAAATGAGCAGTTCTTC. As protein: CASTSGRRNEQFF.

The rearrangement links TRBV7-2 to TRBJ1-1; D is uncertain. With 1 base removed from V and 8 bases from J, the gap between germline ends came to 14 bases. The CDR3 has 14 residues. From germline, CDR1 is SGHTA and CDR2 FQGNSA. The CDR3, as DNA: TGTGCCAGCAGCTTAGGGGTACAGAGGGTAGAAGCTTTCTTT. It codes for CASSLGVQRVEAFF.

V is TRBV12-5 and J is TRBJ2-5; TRBD2 matches at 11 bases. Per the germline V gene, CDR1 is LGHNT and CDR2 is FRNRAP. The CDR3 sequence is 15 residues long. J was trimmed by 2 bases and V by 5 bases; bases with no gene match: 4. CDR3 protein: CASGPGTSGQETQYF. DNA of the CDR3: TGTGCTAGTGGTCCAGGGACTAGCGGACAAGAGACCCAGTACTTC.

The chain is built from TRBV29-1 and TRBJ1-5; D possibly corresponds to TRBD1 (6 bases). The germline CDR1 and CDR2 sequences are SQVTM and ANQGSEA. The CDR3 contains 14 residues. The V and J ends lost 8 bases and 3 bases respectively, with 17 bases between them. The CDR3 nucleotides read TGCAGCACGTGGGGGCAGCGACACAATCAGCCCCAGCATTTT. Amino acids: CSTWGQRHNQPQHF.

The rearrangement links TRBV10-2 to TRBJ2-3; D is unclear. Between the trimmed V and J ends, which lost 4 bases and 0 bases, there was a span of 17 bases. Germline values: CDR1 WSHSY, CDR2 SAAADI. The CDR3 spans 17 residues. CDR3 nucleotides: TGCGCCAGCAGTGTACCCGCTCCTAAGCCTAGCACAGATACGCAGTATTTT. As protein: CASSVPAPKPSTDTQYF.

The V call is TRBV27, the J call TRBJ2-5, with a weak D call TRBD2 (5 bases). CDR3 length: 13 amino acids. With 2 bases removed from V and 4 bases from J, the gap between germline ends came to 8 bases. Germline CDR1 and CDR2: MNHEY and SMNVEV (reference sequence). The CDR3 sequence is CASSLRRSETQYF. The CDR3 coding sequence is TGTGCCAGCAGTTTACGGAGGTCAGAGACCCAGTACTTC.

This chain links TRBV4-2 with TRBJ2-5, with TRBD2 matching over 8 bases. The V gene's germline CDR1 is LGHNA and CDR2 YNFKEQ. Unmatched junction bases numbered 8, after V lost 6 bases and J lost 5 bases. This CDR3 contains 14 residues. The CDR3 reads CASSGGLAGETQYF. Written as DNA, the CDR3 is TGTGCCAGCAGTGGGGGGCTAGCGGGTGAGACCCAGTACTTC.

This chain connects TRBV5-4 to TRBJ1-1; TRBD1 matches 9 bases. J lost 4 bases, V lost 3 bases, and 10 bases had no gene match. The CDR3 totals 16 residues. The germline V gene encodes CDR1 SGHNT and CDR2 YYREEE (reference sequence). The chain's CDR3 is CASSSPQQGAGTEAFF. For the CDR3, the DNA is TGTGCCAGCAGCTCGCCCCAACAGGGGGCCGGCACTGAAGCTTTCTTT.

This rearrangement joins TRBV30 to TRBJ2-3; TRBD1 aligns across 8 bases. The J segment lost 6 bases and the V segment lost 7 bases, leaving 15 bases of the junction unmatched. From germline, CDR1 is GTSNPN and CDR2 SVGIG (reference sequence). The CDR3 length is 15 residues. As DNA, the CDR3 is TGTGCCTTTAGGGGAACCAGGGGGCGCGGTGATACGCAGTATTTT. This encodes CAFRGTRGRGDTQYF. Filled out from reference TRBV30 and TRBJ2-3, the complete variable domain reads SQTIHQWPATLVQPVGSPLSLECTVEGTSNPNLYWYRQAAGRGLQLLFYSVGIGQISSEVPQNLSASRPQDRQFILSSKKLLLSDSGFYLCAFRGTRGRGDTQYFGPGTRLTVL.

With regard to this clone: The junction and the germline gene differ at one end; a read error may be behind it. The CDR3 is CTISREQETQYF. CDR3 bases: TGTACCATATCCCGGGAGCAAGAGACCCAGTACTTC. The V call is TRBV10-3, the J call TRBJ2-5; D perhaps matches TRBD2 (6 bases). CDR3 size: 12 residues. Germline V gene lookup returns CDR1 ENHRY and CDR2 SYGVKD.

CDR3 coding DNA: TGTGCCAGCAGCCAAGGTCAGGGGATGGACACTGAAGCTTTCTTT. Protein product: CASSQGQGMDTEAFF. The chain joins TRBV4-2 to TRBJ1-1, with D tentatively TRBD1 (6 bases). The germline gives CDR1 LGHNA, CDR2 YNFKEQ. Trimming pared 1 base from V and 3 bases from J, leaving 12 bases between. There are 15 residues in the CDR3.

The rearrangement uses TRBV11-2 and TRBJ2-7, with 11 bases lining up with TRBD2. The CDR3 consists of 15 residues. The junction had 9 bases not matched to a gene; V was cut back by 5 bases and J by 6 bases. CDR1 SGHAT and CDR2 FQNNGV come from the germline V gene. The CDR3 DNA reads TGTGCCAGCAGCCGTACGACTAGCGGGACCATCGAGCAGTACTTC. Translation: CASSRTTSGTIEQYF.

V usage is TRBV2 and J usage is TRBJ2-7, with D tentatively TRBD1 (5 bases). The V end lost 4 bases, the J end lost 3 bases, and 13 bases lay between the germline ends. Germline CDR1 SNHLY, CDR2 FYNNEI. CDR3 length equals 14 residues. The CDR3 region is CASSVRGQLYEQYF. CDR3 nucleotide sequence: TGTGCCAGCAGTGTTAGGGGTCAACTCTACGAGCAGTACTTC.

The chain links TRBV19 to TRBJ1-1, with 7 bases identical to TRBD1. V was clipped by 9 bases and J by 5 bases; unmatched bases: 18. Germline V CDR1 and CDR2: LNHDA, SQIVND (reference sequence). The CDR3 is made up of 16 amino acids. The CDR3 nucleotides are TGTGCCAGAAATACCGGGACAGTCTTGTGGGGGACTGAAGCTTTCTTT. Protein sequence: CARNTGTVLWGTEAFF. Looking up the rest from reference TRBV19 and TRBJ1-1 gives the full variable domain: DGGITQSPKYLFRKEGQNVTLSCEQNLNHDAMYWYRQDPGQGLRLIYYSQIVNDFQKGDIAEGYSVSREKKESFPLTVTSAQKNPTAFYLCARNTGTVLWGTEAFFGQGTRLTVV.

J is TRBJ1-1 and V is TRBV5-4; 10 bases agree with TRBD1. Germline V gene data show CDR1 as SGHNT and CDR2 as YYREEE (reference sequence). This CDR3 is built from 18 residues. V lost 5 bases to trimming and J lost 0 bases; unmatched junction nucleotides: 13. CDR3 sequence reads: CASRQSTGTGALNTEAFF. CDR3 in DNA: TGTGCCAGCAGACAATCCACCGGGACAGGGGCTTTGAACACTGAAGCTTTCTTT.

The rearrangement joins TRBV4-3 to TRBJ2-5; 7 bases line up with TRBD1. The DNA end lines up better with TRBJ2-7; the J call may be wrong. Germline-derived CDR1 and CDR2 are LGHNA and YSLEER. This CDR3 has 17 residues. CDR3 protein: CASSQDESTGDSYEQYF. The DNA of the CDR3 is TGCGCCAGCAGCCAAGATGAGTCAACAGGGGATTCCTACGAGCAGTACTTC.

As regards this clone: This specimen includes other DNA sequences encoding the same CDR3. The chain has TRBV7-9 and TRBJ1-5, with a possible D match to TRBD1 (5 bases). The V end was cut by 5 bases, the J end by 2 bases, with 10 bases between. The CDR3 covers 14 residues. Germline V CDR1 and CDR2: SEHNR, FQNEAQ (reference sequence). The CDR3 is CASSPGGGNQPQHF. CDR3 in DNA: TGTGCCAGCAGCCCCGGGGGTGGCAATCAGCCCCAGCATTTT.

V and J are TRBV5-1 and TRBJ1-1; the D is unclear. Between the trimmed V and J ends, which lost 7 bases and 0 bases, there was a span of 10 bases. CDR3 size: 13 residues. The germline V gene has CDR1 SGHRS and CDR2 YFSETQ. In DNA, the CDR3 is TGCGCCAGCCACCAGAGGATGAACACTGAAGCTTTCTTT. Translation: CASHQRMNTEAFF.

The gene calls are TRBV10-1 and TRBJ2-2; no reliable D call. V was trimmed by 3 bases and J by 0 bases, leaving 5 bases between them. Germline V gene lookup returns CDR1 WNHNN and CDR2 SYGVQD (reference sequence). This CDR3 region has 14 residues. The CDR3 loop reads CASSDHPNTGELFF. The CDR3 bases are TGCGCCAGCAGTGACCATCCGAACACCGGGGAGCTGTTTTTT.

This chain uses TRBV5-1 with TRBJ2-5; maybe TRBD1 (6 bases). CDR3 length: 13 residues. V lost 4 bases, J lost 2 bases, and 9 bases lay in between. CDR1 is SGHRS, CDR2 YFSETQ, per germline. This CDR3 is CASSQQGQETQYF. CDR3 coding DNA: TGCGCCAGCAGCCAACAGGGACAAGAGACCCAGTACTTC.

J is TRBJ2-5 and V is TRBV5-1, with 7 bases lining up with TRBD2. This CDR3 has 15 amino acids. CDR1 and CDR2 from the germline V gene are SGHRS and YFSETQ. Trimming at V came to 0 bases and at J to 2 bases, leaving 4 bases not matched to a gene. The CDR3 here is CASSLVGLQQETQYF. CDR3 nucleotides: TGCGCCAGCAGCTTGGTGGGACTACAACAAGAGACCCAGTACTTC. The whole variable domain, filled in from reference TRBV5-1 and TRBJ2-5, reads KAGVTQTPRYLIKTRGQQVTLSCSPISGHRSVSWYQQTPGQGLQFLFEYFSETQRNKGNFPGRFSGRQFSNSRSEMNVSTLELGDSALYLCASSLVGLQQETQYFGPGTRLLVL.